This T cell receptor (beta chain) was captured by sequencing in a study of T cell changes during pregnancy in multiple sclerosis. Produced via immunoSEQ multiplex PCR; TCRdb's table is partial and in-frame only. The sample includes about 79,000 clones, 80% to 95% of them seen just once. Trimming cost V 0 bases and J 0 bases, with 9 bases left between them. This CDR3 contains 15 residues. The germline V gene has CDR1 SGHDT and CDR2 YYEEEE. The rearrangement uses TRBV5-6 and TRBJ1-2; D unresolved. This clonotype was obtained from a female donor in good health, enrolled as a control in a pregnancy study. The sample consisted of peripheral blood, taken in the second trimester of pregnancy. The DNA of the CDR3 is TGTGCCAGCAGCTTGGGGCCGTCATCTAACTATGGCTACACCTTC. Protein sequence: CASSLGPSSNYGYTF.